This TCR beta chain emerged from a study of GPR56 and killer-like receptors on CD4 memory cells (dated by TCRdb to between 2018 and 2020). Regarding the complete study: According to the study's proposal, human CD4+ memory T-cell differentiation and cytokine production potential are marked by the progressive acquisition of KLRB1, KLRG1, GPR56 and then KLRF1. The healthy blood donors were described in the study as age-matched to the liver disease patients, whose median age was approximately 70 years.

Looking up the germline V gene yields CDR1 MNHEY and CDR2 SVGAGI. The CDR3 starts with the cysteine, ends with the phenylalanine, and has 15 residues. No nucleotide data were recorded. Frequency classes this clonotype as medium-sized (0.01 to 0.1%); no count is given. Its antigen remains unidentified. Before TCRbeta sequencing, fluorescence-activated cell sorting was used to enrich five KLR/GPR56-defined CD4+ populations. TCRbeta repertoires of five CD4+ T-cell subsets defined by KLRB1, KLRG1, GPR56 and KLRF1 expression were sequenced to test a linear memory differentiation pathway. TCR-sequenced cells came from peripheral blood of healthy control individuals, reported as five donors in the TCRbeta analysis figure. Heparinized peripheral blood was collected and all samples were processed within one hour of retrieval. Blood was diluted 1:2 in PBS, and peripheral blood mononuclear cells were then isolated from the diluted blood at room temperature by Biocoll density gradient centrifugation. Before flow sorting, CD4+ T cells were magnetically enriched from freshly isolated PBMCs using anti-CD4 MicroBeads. A BD FACSAria II was used to sort CD4+ T cells, enriched from the PBMCs of healthy donors, according to marker expression. For surface staining, the researchers used Miltenyi Biotec antibodies: anti-KLRB1 clone 191B8, anti-KLRF1 clone 4A4.D10 and anti-KLRG1 clone REA261.

The listed sequencing device is Illumina HiSeq 2500. Sequencing libraries were built by amplifying the recombined TCRbeta locus with a previously published PCR protocol. On the authors' methods: Reads whose average quality score was below 30 were removed, and the reads that remained were processed with IMSEQ. Vbeta gene, Jbeta gene and CDR3 amino acid sequence were used to define clonotypes. The Morisita-Horn index, computed on the top 100 expanded clones, was used to quantify repertoire overlap between populations. Renyi diversity profiles, calculated on the top 100 expanded clones, were used to assess clonal diversity. TCRdb reprocessed the reads and lists each CDR3 protein sequence as a single entry, with no DNA. The V and J calls shown here were made by TCRdb, not taken from the authors' results. The sample table on file contains 2,500 to 4,000 distinct CDR3 sequences. Of the sample, about 5.3% falls within the top ten clones.

Broad study findings and their caveats: Clones dominating late populations 4 and 5 were also found in early populations 1 and 2, which the authors took as evidence for linear differentiation. Clonal frequency started low in the marker-negative population and rose progressively along the proposed pathway, while TCRbeta diversity decreased accordingly. Overlap of TCR repertoires was observed especially between the late populations 4 and 5, and partly population 3. Rather than covering full repertoires, the diversity and similarity analyses were limited to the 100 most expanded clones in each population.

The sequence is built from TRBV6-5 and TRBJ1-6; as DNA is missing, the TRBD1 call by TCRdb cannot be tested. The receptor's source is a human donor in good health. Sequenced material: memory CD4+ T cells from blood. The CDR3 protein: CASSYSGTGLSPLHF.